Listed below are T cell receptor beta chains from one sample, sequenced in a study of T cells expressing NK-cell markers. With the 5' RACE reads reprocessed, TCRdb shows one record per CDR3 protein and no DNA. The sample table sets out about 300,000 distinct CDR3 sequences. Material: blood T cells: a sorted CD56 or NKG2C T cell subset, CD4+ or CD8+ T cells, or bulk PBMC T cells (not recorded which). These receptors were taken from a woman between 18 and 69 years old in good health. Each CDR3 is given with its conserved first and last residue.

V: TRBV5-4; J: TRBJ1-2; CDR3: CASSFSQTGGYGYTF
V: TRBV7-2; J: TRBJ2-2; CDR3: CASSSQVTGELFF
V: TRBV20-1; J: TRBJ1-5; CDR3: CSASAGVEGQPQHF
V: TRBV11-2; J: TRBJ1-2; CDR3: CASSTGGGGYGYTF
V: TRBV9; J: TRBJ2-7; CDR3: CASSVAQGRGGYEQYF
V: TRBV12-3/TRBV12-4; J: TRBJ2-5; CDR3: CASSFSDRRGQETQYF
V: TRBV20-1; J: TRBJ2-1; CDR3: CSARHGKYNEQFF
V: TRBV7-2; J: TRBJ2-3; CDR3: CASSFSGSSTDTQYF
V: TRBV7-8; J: TRBJ2-1; CDR3: CASSLDLPSQFF
V: TRBV7-2; J: TRBJ1-4; CDR3: CASSPTGAGGEKLFF
V: TRBV12-3/TRBV12-4; J: TRBJ2-1; CDR3: CASSKSGTGFF
V: TRBV19; J: TRBJ2-2; CDR3: CASTPVAGVPGELFF
V: TRBV14; J: TRBJ2-1; CDR3: CASRGRTNEQFF
V: TRBV20-1; J: TRBJ1-5; CDR3: CSATTGDSNQPQHF
V: TRBV20-1; J: TRBJ1-2; CDR3: CSARGAGGQLNYGYTF
V: TRBV14; J: TRBJ1-2; CDR3: CASSQVRDRGAGYTF
V: TRBV20-1; J: TRBJ2-6; CDR3: CSGQDRGLTGGANVLTF
V: TRBV12-3/TRBV12-4; J: TRBJ2-5; CDR3: CASSRSNSETQYF
V: TRBV20-1; J: TRBJ1-5; CDR3: CSAKDRYSNQPQHF
V: TRBV7-8; J: TRBJ2-1; CDR3: CASSPRSSGGNEQFF
V: TRBV5-5; J: TRBJ2-1; CDR3: CASSQGKHHNEQFF
V: TRBV9; J: TRBJ1-6; CDR3: CASSVAGTANSPLHF
V: TRBV6-2/TRBV6-3; J: TRBJ2-7; CDR3: CATRDTYYEQYF
V: TRBV7-3; J: TRBJ2-1; CDR3: CASSSTSGGINEQFF
V: TRBV4-3; J: TRBJ2-3; CDR3: CASSQSAGAASYGTQYF
V: TRBV20-1; J: TRBJ2-2; CDR3: CSATDQTGELFF
V: TRBV19; J: TRBJ2-1; CDR3: CASSASYNEQFF
V: TRBV7-9; J: TRBJ1-4; CDR3: CASSFSGTAEKLFF
V: TRBV6-2/TRBV6-3; J: TRBJ2-5; CDR3: CASSRGTAYQETQYF
V: TRBV4-2; J: TRBJ1-5; CDR3: CASSQPGTGREPQHF
V: TRBV20-1; J: TRBJ2-3; CDR3: CSARDQRRGTDTQYF
V: TRBV4-3; J: TRBJ1-1; CDR3: CASSQEGNRGGTEAFF
V: TRBV4-3; J: TRBJ2-4; CDR3: CASSQAYRQAENIQYF
V: TRBV5-1; J: TRBJ2-7; CDR3: CASSFNSASYEQYF
V: TRBV7-2; J: TRBJ2-1; CDR3: CASSPRSSDEQFF
V: TRBV12-3/TRBV12-4; J: TRBJ2-7; CDR3: CASSFKAGGYEQYF
V: TRBV20-1; J: TRBJ2-1; CDR3: CSAVRGANEQFF
V: TRBV7-3; J: TRBJ2-1; CDR3: CASSPWEGSEQFF
V: TRBV15; J: TRBJ2-7; CDR3: CATSRGIGAGTYEQYF
V: TRBV14; J: TRBJ2-3; CDR3: CASSQAAGGPSTDTQYF
V: TRBV19; J: TRBJ1-5; CDR3: CASSTGQWGNQPQHF
V: TRBV20-1; J: TRBJ2-2; CDR3: CSARTIGELFF
V: TRBV7-2; J: TRBJ1-6; CDR3: CASERGGVGNSPLHF
V: TRBV5-1; J: TRBJ2-7; CDR3: CASSLGLAVTYEQYF
V: TRBV7-7; J: TRBJ2-5; CDR3: CASSLASTGSETQYF
V: TRBV3-1; J: TRBJ2-2; CDR3: CASATGGIGTGELFF
V: TRBV27; J: TRBJ1-1; CDR3: CASSLPVNTEAFF
V: TRBV10-2; J: TRBJ2-5; CDR3: CASGAVQETQYF
V: TRBV12-3/TRBV12-4; J: TRBJ2-7; CDR3: CASNPEGAGEQYF
V: TRBV7-2; J: TRBJ2-1; CDR3: CASRLVRGGLDEQFF
V: TRBV12-3/TRBV12-4; J: TRBJ2-5; CDR3: CASSLEVRQETQYF
V: TRBV25-1; J: TRBJ1-4; CDR3: CASSEYLGQRNEKLFF